The 11 T cell receptor beta chains below were found in one sample sequenced in a study of patients and donors after allogeneic stem cell transplantation. TCRdb processed the RT-PCR reads anew with MiXCR; each CDR3 protein has one entry. The sample lists about a million distinct CDR3 sequences, more than 15% occurring once. The material sequenced was blood, either unsorted or a sorted T cell fraction (not recorded which). These receptors were collected from a human donor who was either an allogeneic HSCT recipient or a stem cell or donor lymphocyte infusion donor (not recorded which). It is not recorded whose cells these are; they may come from a transplant donor.

This clonotype was picked up one time. V usage is TRBV5-1 and J usage is TRBJ2-1; 7 bases fit TRBD1. CDR3 length: 15 residues. Germline V gives CDR1 SGHRS, CDR2 YFSETQ. With 4 bases clipped from V and 3 bases from J, the junction kept 7 bases outside the gene matches. As DNA, the CDR3 is TGCGCCAGCAGCCTGGGACAGCAAAGCTACAATGAGCAGTTCTTC. Translating gives CASSLGQQSYNEQFF.

This clonotype appeared a few times. The chain links TRBV12-3 or TRBV12-4 to TRBJ2-3; D unclear. The CDR3 loop spans 12 amino acids. With 4 bases removed from V and 12 bases from J, the gap between germline ends came to 14 bases. In DNA, the CDR3 is TGTGCCAGCAGTTCAGTACCCCCTGCTCAGTATTTT. Encoded protein: CASSSVPPAQYF.

On this clonotype: Relative to the germline gene, one junction end is altered; a read error may explain this. The chain combines TRBV20-1 with TRBJ1-5; TRBD1 aligns across 7 bases. This CDR3 comprises 14 residues. Germline V lookup: CDR1 DFQATT, CDR2 SNEGSKA (reference sequence). CDR3 in amino acids: CSAFPGQKNHPQHF. Written as DNA, the CDR3 is TGCAGTGCTTTTCCGGGACAGAAAAATCACCCCCAGCATTTT.

A few counts support this clonotype. The chain joins TRBV27 to TRBJ1-6; 11 bases agree with TRBD1. The CDR3 has 17 amino acids. CDR1 is MNHEY, CDR2 SMNVEV, per germline (reference sequence). V lost 1 base and J lost 9; bases outside the gene matches: 8. The CDR3 sequence is CASSLYGGDRGVSPLHF. The CDR3 DNA reads as TGTGCCAGCAGTTTATACGGTGGGGACAGGGGGGTTTCACCCCTCCACTTT.

The rearrangement uses TRBV7-2 and TRBJ2-7; the D gene is possibly TRBD1 (5 bases). Germline V gene lookup returns CDR1 SGHTA and CDR2 FQGNSA. This CDR3 spans 15 amino acids. V was trimmed by 1 base and J by 0 bases, leaving 10 bases between them. CDR3 sequence (DNA): TGTGCCAGCAGCTTAGAGGGGTTCAGCTCCTACGAGCAGTACTTC. Protein: CASSLEGFSSYEQYF.

The chain combines TRBV12-3 or TRBV12-4 with TRBJ1-4; tentatively, D is TRBD1 (5 bases). Trimming stripped 5 bases from V and 3 bases from J, with 10 bases between. This CDR3 has 14 residues. In nucleotides, the CDR3 is TGTGCCAGCAGTGATGACAGCTCTAATGAAAAACTGTTTTTT. It specifies CASSDDSSNEKLFF.

This clonotype was counted a few times. The chain employs TRBV7-2 and TRBJ2-7, with D possibly being TRBD1 (5 bases). The CDR3 totals 14 residues. Germline values: CDR1 SGHTA, CDR2 FQGNSA. The V and J ends lost 6 bases and 7 bases respectively, with 19 bases between them. For the CDR3, the DNA is TGTGCCAGCAGACAGGTGTCTCCACCTTCGGAGCAGTACTTC. It is translated as CASRQVSPPSEQYF.

J is TRBJ1-1 and V is TRBV29-1, with unresolved D. CDR3 size: 11 residues. Between the trimmed V and J ends, which lost 4 bases and 6 bases, there was a span of 9 bases. The germline gives CDR1 SQVTM, CDR2 ANQGSEA. The CDR3 protein is CSVVERAEAFF. The CDR3, as DNA: TGCAGCGTTGTGGAAAGGGCTGAAGCTTTCTTT.

This clonotype turned up a few times. This rearrangement joins TRBV20-1 to TRBJ2-5; D remains ambiguous. The length of the CDR3 is 16 residues. The V end lost 0 bases, the J end lost 2 bases, and 16 bases lay between the germline ends. CDR1 is DFQATT and CDR2 is SNEGSKA in the germline V gene (reference sequence). This CDR3 is CSARERVSPIQETQYF. Here the CDR3 DNA reads TGCAGTGCTAGAGAACGAGTAAGCCCAATTCAAGAGACCCAGTACTTC.

This clonotype was seen only a few times. This rearrangement joins TRBV13 to TRBJ1-1; D gene uncertain. In germline, CDR1 is PRHDT, CDR2 FYEKMQ (reference sequence). The CDR3 contains 13 residues. With 5 bases removed from V and 3 bases from J, the gap between germline ends came to 10 bases. CDR3 in DNA: TGTGCCAGCAGCCGATCTCCATACACTGAAGCTTTCTTT. This gives the protein CASSRSPYTEAFF.

This clonotype has more than one count but fewer than ten. The genes are TRBV7-9 and TRBJ2-5; tentatively, D is TRBD2 (6 bases). Germline V gives CDR1 SEHNR, CDR2 FQNEAQ (reference sequence). V was clipped by 2 bases and J by 9 bases, with 22 bases between them. CDR3 size: 16 residues. The CDR3 sequence: CASSLSGLGPNRAQYF. Written as DNA, the CDR3 is TGTGCCAGCAGCTTATCGGGACTGGGACCTAACCGGGCCCAGTACTTC.